A selection of T cell receptor beta chains follows, all from one sample in a study of cytomegalovirus exposure and HLA in healthy donors. Profiled with immunoSEQ multiplex PCR; TCRdb holds only in-frame clones, not every one. The sample records 74,000 or so clones, around 75% being singletons. The sequenced sample was PBMCs. These receptors all come from a woman aged 40-49 years in good health and CMV-seronegative. CDR3s include the opening cysteine and the closing phenylalanine or tryptophan. A D gene is named only where the DNA matches it firmly. Clone size, where shown, is once, few, many, or a class for clones that have expanded.

V gene	clone size	D gene	J gene	CDR3 protein	CDR3 DNA
TRBV19	once	TRBD1	TRBJ1-6	CASSIAGQGNSPLHF	TGTGCCAGTAGTATCGCCGGACAGGGAAATTCACCCCTCCACTTT
TRBV30	-	-	TRBJ1-2	CAWSGGLGDGYTF	TGTGCCTGGAGTGGCGGCTTGGGTGATGGCTACACCTTC
TRBV29-1	-	TRBD1	TRBJ1-1	CSAGTGTGGTEAFF	TGCAGCGCCGGTACCGGGACAGGGGGCACTGAAGCTTTCTTT
TRBV15	-	TRBD2	TRBJ2-2	CATSRAGTSGNTGELFF	TGTGCCACCAGCAGAGCCGGGACTAGCGGGAACACCGGGGAGCTGTTTTTT
TRBV4-1	-	TRBD1	TRBJ1-2	CVSSQGQGDYYGYTF	TGCGTCAGCAGCCAAGGACAGGGCGACTACTATGGCTACACCTTC
TRBV28	-	TRBD2	TRBJ2-1	CASSFRTSGFNEQFF	TGTGCCAGCAGTTTCCGGACTAGTGGTTTCAATGAGCAGTTCTTC
TRBV6-6	-	TRBD1	TRBJ2-1	CASSLPGQGFNEQFF	TGTGCCAGCAGCCTACCGGGACAGGGGTTCAATGAGCAGTTCTTC
TRBV7-2	-	TRBD2	TRBJ2-3	CASSYSGGPGYF	TGTGCCAGCAGCTATAGCGGGGGGCCGGGGTATTTT
TRBV7-8	-	-	TRBJ2-2	CASSGPYAGELFF	TGTGCCAGCAGTGGGCCCTATGCCGGGGAGCTGTTTTTT
TRBV10-1	-	TRBD1	TRBJ1-2	CASSETRQGGGYTF	TGCGCCAGCAGTGAGACCAGACAGGGCGGTGGCTACACCTTC